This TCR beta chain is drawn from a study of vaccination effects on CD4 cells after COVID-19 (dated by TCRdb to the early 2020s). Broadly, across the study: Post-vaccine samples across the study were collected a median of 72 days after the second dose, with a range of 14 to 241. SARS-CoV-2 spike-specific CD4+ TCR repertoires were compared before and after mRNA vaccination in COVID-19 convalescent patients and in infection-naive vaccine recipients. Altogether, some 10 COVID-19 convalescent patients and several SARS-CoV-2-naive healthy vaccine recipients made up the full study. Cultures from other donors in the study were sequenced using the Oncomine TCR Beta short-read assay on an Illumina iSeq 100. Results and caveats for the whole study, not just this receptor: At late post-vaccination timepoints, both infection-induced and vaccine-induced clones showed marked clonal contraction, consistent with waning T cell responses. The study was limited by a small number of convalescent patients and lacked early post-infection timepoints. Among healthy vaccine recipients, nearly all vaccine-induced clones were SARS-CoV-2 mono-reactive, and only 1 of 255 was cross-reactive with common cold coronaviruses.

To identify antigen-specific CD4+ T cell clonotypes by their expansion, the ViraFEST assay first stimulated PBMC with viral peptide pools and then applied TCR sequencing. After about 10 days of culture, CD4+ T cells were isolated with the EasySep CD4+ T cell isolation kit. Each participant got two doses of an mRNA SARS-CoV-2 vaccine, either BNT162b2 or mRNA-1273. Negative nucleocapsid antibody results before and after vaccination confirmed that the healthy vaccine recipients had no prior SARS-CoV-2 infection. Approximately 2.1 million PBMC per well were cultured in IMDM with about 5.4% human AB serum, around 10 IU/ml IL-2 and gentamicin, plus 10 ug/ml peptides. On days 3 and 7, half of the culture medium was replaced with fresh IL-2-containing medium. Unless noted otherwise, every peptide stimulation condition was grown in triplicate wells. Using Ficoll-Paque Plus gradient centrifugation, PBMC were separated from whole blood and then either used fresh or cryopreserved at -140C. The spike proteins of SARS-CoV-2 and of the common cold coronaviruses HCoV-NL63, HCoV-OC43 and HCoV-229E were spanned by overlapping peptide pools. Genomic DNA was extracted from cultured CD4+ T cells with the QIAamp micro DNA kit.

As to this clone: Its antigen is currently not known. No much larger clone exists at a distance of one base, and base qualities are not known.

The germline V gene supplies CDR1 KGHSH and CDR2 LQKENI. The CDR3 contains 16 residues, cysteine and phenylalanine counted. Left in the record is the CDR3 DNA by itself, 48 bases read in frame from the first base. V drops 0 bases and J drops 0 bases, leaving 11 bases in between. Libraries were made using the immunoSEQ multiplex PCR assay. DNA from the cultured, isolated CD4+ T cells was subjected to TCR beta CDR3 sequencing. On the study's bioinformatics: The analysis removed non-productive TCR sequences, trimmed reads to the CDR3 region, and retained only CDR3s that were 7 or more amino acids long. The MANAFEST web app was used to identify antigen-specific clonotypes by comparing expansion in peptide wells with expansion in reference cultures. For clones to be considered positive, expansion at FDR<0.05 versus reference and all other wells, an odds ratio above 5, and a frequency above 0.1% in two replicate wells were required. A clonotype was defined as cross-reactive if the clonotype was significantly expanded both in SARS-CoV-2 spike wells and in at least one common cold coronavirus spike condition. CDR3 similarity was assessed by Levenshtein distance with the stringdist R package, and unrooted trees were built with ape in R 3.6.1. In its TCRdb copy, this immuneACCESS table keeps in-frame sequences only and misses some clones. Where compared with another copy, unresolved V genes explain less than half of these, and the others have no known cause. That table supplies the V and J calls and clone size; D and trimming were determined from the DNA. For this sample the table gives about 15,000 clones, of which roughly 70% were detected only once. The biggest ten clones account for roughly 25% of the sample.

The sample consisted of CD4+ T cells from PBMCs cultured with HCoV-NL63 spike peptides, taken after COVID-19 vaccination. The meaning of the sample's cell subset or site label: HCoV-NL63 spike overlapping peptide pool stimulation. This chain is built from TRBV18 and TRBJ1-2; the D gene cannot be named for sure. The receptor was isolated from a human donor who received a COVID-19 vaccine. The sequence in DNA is TGTGCCAGCTCACCACCGGGAAAGCCGACTAACTATGGCTACACCTTC. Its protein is CASSPPGKPTNYGYTF.